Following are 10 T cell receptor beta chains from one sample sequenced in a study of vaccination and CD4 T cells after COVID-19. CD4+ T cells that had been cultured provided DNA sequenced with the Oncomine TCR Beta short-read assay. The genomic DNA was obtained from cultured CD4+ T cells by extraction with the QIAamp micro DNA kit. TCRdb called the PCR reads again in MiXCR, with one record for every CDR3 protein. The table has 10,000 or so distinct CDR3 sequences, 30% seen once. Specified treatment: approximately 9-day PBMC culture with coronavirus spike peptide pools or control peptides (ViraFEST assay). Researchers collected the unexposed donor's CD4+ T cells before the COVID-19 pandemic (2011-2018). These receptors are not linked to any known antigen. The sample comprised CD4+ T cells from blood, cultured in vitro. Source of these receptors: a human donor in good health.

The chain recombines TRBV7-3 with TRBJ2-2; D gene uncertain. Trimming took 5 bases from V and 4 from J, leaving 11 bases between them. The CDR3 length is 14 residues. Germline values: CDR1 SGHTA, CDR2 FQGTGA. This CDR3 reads CASSPKGPTGELFF. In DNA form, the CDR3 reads TGTGCCAGCAGCCCCAAGGGTCCCACCGGGGAGCTGTTTTTT.

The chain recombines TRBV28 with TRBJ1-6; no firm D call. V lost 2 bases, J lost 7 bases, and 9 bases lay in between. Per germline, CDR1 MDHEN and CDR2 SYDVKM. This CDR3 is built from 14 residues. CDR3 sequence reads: CASSLRPANSPLHF. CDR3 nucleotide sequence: TGTGCCAGCAGTTTACGGCCAGCAAATTCACCCCTCCACTTT. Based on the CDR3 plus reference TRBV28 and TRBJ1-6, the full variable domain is DVKVTQSSRYLVKRTGEKVFLECVQDMDHENMFWYRQDPGLGLRLIYFSYDVKMKEKGDIPEGYSVSREKKERFSLILESASTNQTSMYLCASSLRPANSPLHFGNGTRLTVT.

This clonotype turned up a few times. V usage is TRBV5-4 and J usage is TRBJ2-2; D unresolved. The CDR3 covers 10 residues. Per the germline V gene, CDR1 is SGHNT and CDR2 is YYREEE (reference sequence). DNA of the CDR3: TGTGCTAATAACACCGGGGAGCTGTTTTTT. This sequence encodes CANNTGELFF.

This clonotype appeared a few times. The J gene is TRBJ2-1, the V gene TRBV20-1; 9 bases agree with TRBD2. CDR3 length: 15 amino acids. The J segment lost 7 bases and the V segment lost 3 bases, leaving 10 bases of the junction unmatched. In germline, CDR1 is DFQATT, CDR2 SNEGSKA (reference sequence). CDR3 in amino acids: CSASRVSGRRNEQFF. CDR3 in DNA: TGCAGTGCTAGTAGGGTTAGCGGGAGAAGAAATGAGCAGTTCTTC.

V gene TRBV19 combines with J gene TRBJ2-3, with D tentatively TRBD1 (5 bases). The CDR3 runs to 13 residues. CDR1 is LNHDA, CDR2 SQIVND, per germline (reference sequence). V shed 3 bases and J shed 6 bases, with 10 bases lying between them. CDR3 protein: CASSITRADTQYF. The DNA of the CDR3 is TGTGCCAGTAGTATCACCAGGGCGGATACGCAGTATTTT.

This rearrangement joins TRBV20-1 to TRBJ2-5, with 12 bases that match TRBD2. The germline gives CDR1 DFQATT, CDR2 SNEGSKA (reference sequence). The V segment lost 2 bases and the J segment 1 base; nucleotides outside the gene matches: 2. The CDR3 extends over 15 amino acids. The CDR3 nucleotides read TGCAGTGCTAGACCACTAGCGGGAGGCCAAGAGACCCAGTACTTC. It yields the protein CSARPLAGGQETQYF.

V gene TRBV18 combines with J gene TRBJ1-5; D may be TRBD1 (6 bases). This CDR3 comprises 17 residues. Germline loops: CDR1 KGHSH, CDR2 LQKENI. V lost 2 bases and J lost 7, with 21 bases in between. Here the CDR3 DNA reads TGTGCCAGCTCACCATTCAGACCAGGGGATCGGGAACAGCCCCAGCATTTT. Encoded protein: CASSPFRPGDREQPQHF.

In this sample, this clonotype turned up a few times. The chain's CDR3 is CASSAGRGRRGNTIYF. The DNA for the CDR3 is TGTGCCAGCAGCGCCGGGAGGGGGCGCCGAGGAAACACCATATATTTT. The gene calls are TRBV7-2 and TRBJ1-3; TRBD1 aligns across 7 bases. Unmatched junction bases numbered 11, after V lost 5 bases and J lost 4 bases. In germline, CDR1 is SGHTA, CDR2 FQGNSA. CDR3 length equals 16 residues.

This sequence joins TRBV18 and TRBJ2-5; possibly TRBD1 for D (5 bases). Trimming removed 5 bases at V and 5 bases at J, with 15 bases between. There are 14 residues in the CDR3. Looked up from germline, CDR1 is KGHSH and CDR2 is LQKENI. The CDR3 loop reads CASSRSGAFETQYF. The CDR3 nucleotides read TGTGCCAGCTCAAGGTCTGGGGCCTTTGAGACCCAGTACTTC.

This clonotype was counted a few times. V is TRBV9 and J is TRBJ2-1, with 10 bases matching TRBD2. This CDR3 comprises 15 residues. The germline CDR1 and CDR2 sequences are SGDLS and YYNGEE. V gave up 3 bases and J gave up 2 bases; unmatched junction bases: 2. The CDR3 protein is CASSAGLAAYNEQFF. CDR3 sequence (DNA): TGTGCCAGCAGCGCTGGACTAGCGGCCTACAATGAGCAGTTCTTC.